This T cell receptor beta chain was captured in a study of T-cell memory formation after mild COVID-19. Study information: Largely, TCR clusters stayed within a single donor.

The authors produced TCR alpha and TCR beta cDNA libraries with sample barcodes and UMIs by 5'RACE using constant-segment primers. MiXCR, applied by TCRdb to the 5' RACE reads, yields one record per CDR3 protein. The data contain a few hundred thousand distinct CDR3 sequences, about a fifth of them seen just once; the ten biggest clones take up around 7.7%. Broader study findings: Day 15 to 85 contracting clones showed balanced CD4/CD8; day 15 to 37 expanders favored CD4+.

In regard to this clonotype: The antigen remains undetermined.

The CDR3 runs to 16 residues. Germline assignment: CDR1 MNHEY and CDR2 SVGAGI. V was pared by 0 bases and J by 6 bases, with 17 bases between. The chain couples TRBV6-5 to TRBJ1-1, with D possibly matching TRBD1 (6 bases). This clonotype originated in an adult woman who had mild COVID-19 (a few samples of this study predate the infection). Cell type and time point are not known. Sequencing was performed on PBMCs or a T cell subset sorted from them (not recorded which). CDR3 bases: TGTGCCAGCAGTTACTCTATGGGCGCCAGGGGATCTGAAGCTTTCTTT. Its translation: CASSYSMGARGSEAFF.